The 32 T cell receptor beta chains given below trace back to one sample, sequenced in a study of blood T cell repertoires in COVID-19. TCRdb's copy holds only in-frame clones and misses some; the assay was immunoSEQ multiplex PCR. This sample has 200,000 to 250,000 clones; around 84% occur once, and the top ten carry about 17%. Sample: PBMCs or T cells enriched from blood (not recorded which). The receptors were gathered from a middle-aged man who had recovered from COVID-19.

The CDR3 bases are TGTGCCATCCCCCGGGGAGGCGGGAACTCTAACTATGGCTACACCTTC. This sequence encodes CAIPRGGGNSNYGYTF. V is TRBV10-3 and J is TRBJ1-2; the D is unclear. The CDR3 length is 16 residues. Trimming removed 8 bases from V and 0 bases from J, with 19 bases in between. Germline CDR1 ENHRY, CDR2 SYGVKD.

This clone was found once. J is TRBJ2-6 and V is TRBV5-1; 8 positions agree with TRBD1. V was clipped by 3 bases and J by 0 bases; unmatched bases: 5. The CDR3 runs to 17 residues. Germline CDR1 SGHRS, CDR2 YFSETQ. CDR3 bases: TGCGCCAGCAGCTCCGGACAGGGATACTCTGGGGCCAACGTCCTGACTTTC. Protein: CASSSGQGYSGANVLTF.

V usage is TRBV4-1 and J usage is TRBJ1-5; 12 positions agree with TRBD1. J gave up 6 bases and V 0 bases, and 9 bases lay outside the gene matches. CDR1 is MGHRA and CDR2 is YSYEKL in the germline V gene. This CDR3 spans 18 amino acids. The CDR3: CASSQDPGTGGGGQPQHF. The CDR3 DNA reads TGCGCCAGCAGCCAAGATCCCGGGACAGGGGGCGGAGGTCAGCCCCAGCATTTT.

The chain joins TRBV5-1 to TRBJ1-2; TRBD1 matches at 10 bases. The V gene end was trimmed by 0 bases and the J gene end by 4 bases; junction bases not matched to a gene: 0. There are 14 residues in the CDR3. The germline V gene has CDR1 SGHRS and CDR2 YFSETQ. In nucleotides, the CDR3 is TGCGCCAGCAGCTTGGGACAGGGGGCCTATGGCTACACCTTC. Translation: CASSLGQGAYGYTF.

This clone was seen only a few times. The chain carries TRBV7-8 and TRBJ2-7; perhaps TRBD1 as D (5 bases). The CDR3 loop spans 14 amino acids. V was cut by 3 bases and J by 4 bases, with 13 bases left in between. Germline V gene data show CDR1 as SGHVS and CDR2 as FQNEAQ. The CDR3 sequence: CASSFRWGGYEQYF. Written as DNA, the CDR3 is TGTGCCAGCAGCTTTCGGTGGGGCGGTTACGAGCAGTACTTC.

The J gene is TRBJ1-5, the V gene TRBV9; the match to TRBD1 covers 10 bases. The CDR3 loop spans 16 amino acids. The germline CDR1 and CDR2 sequences are SGDLS and YYNGEE. V was pared by 0 bases and J by 5 bases, with 5 bases of the junction left unmatched. CDR3 nucleotides: TGTGCCAGCAGCGTAGGTATCGGGACAGGGGATCAGCCCCAGCATTTT. Translated: CASSVGIGTGDQPQHF.

The rearrangement links TRBV19 to TRBJ2-1; 14 bases match TRBD2. The CDR3 length is 15 residues. Germline CDR1 reads LNHDA; CDR2 reads SQIVND (reference sequence). V was clipped by 6 bases and J by 5 bases; unmatched bases: 3. CDR3 in amino acids: CASRTSGRANNEQFF. CDR3 in DNA: TGTGCCAGTAGGACTAGCGGGAGGGCCAACAATGAGCAGTTCTTC.

The gene calls are TRBV28 and TRBJ1-1; D perhaps matches TRBD1 (5 bases). The CDR3 is made up of 13 amino acids. Germline CDR1 and CDR2: MDHEN and SYDVKM. Trimming stripped 6 bases from V and 8 bases from J, with 16 bases between. The CDR3 DNA reads TGTGCCAGCAGCCTTCCCGGGGGTTCAGAAGCTTTCTTT. This encodes CASSLPGGSEAFF.

The DNA of the CDR3 is TGTGCCAGCAGCCCGTCGGGATGGAACAATGAGCAGTTCTTC. Its translation is CASSPSGWNNEQFF. The genes are TRBV5-6 and TRBJ2-1; possible D gene TRBD2, 5 bases. The CDR3 runs to 14 residues. Germline V gene lookup returns CDR1 SGHDT and CDR2 YYEEEE. With 4 bases removed from V and 5 bases from J, the gap between germline ends came to 13 bases.

J is TRBJ1-4 and V is TRBV7-9; TRBD1 agrees at 7 bases. The CDR3 has 16 amino acids. Germline V gene sequence: CDR1 SEHNR, CDR2 FQNEAQ (reference sequence). V lost 5 bases to trimming and J lost 3 bases; unmatched junction nucleotides: 9. The CDR3 loop is CASSPRSGGSNEKLFF. CDR3 bases: TGTGCCAGCAGCCCACGTTCAGGGGGGTCTAATGAAAAACTGTTTTTT.

This clone was seen just once. The chain links TRBV7-2 to TRBJ2-2, with D unresolved. The ends were cut back, 1 base at V and 6 bases at J, with 12 bases in the middle. Germline CDR1 SGHTA, CDR2 FQGNSA. The CDR3 runs 15 residues. The CDR3 sequence: CASSLVVISSGELFF. The CDR3 DNA sequence: TGTGCCAGCAGCTTAGTAGTGATTTCGTCCGGGGAGCTGTTTTTT. The full variable domain, rest sourced from reference TRBV7-2 and TRBJ2-2, is GAGVSQSPSNKVTEKGKDVELRCDPISGHTALYWYRQSLGQGLEFLIYFQGNSAPDKSGLPSDRFSAERTGGSVSTLTIQRTQQEDSAVYLCASSLVVISSGELFFGEGSRLTVL.

This clone appeared once. CDR3 in amino acids: CASSFSTGANTGELFF. The CDR3 nucleotides read TGTGCCAGCAGCTTTTCGACAGGGGCGAACACCGGGGAGCTGTTTTTT. V is TRBV7-3 and J is TRBJ2-2; 8 bases match TRBD1. V lost 3 bases and J lost 0; bases outside the gene matches: 3. CDR1 SGHTA and CDR2 FQGTGA come from the germline V gene. This CDR3 spans 16 amino acids.

The chain carries TRBV7-4 and TRBJ2-7, with 10 bases matching TRBD1. J gave up 4 bases and V 2 bases, and 5 bases lay outside the gene matches. The CDR3 spans 15 residues. Per the germline V gene, CDR1 is SGHVT and CDR2 is SQSDAQ. CDR3 in amino acids: CASSLRGTGDYEQYF. CDR3 in DNA: TGTGCCAGCAGCTTACGAGGGACAGGGGATTACGAGCAGTACTTC.

The rearrangement uses TRBV6-6 and TRBJ1-3, with 9 nucleotides matching TRBD1. This CDR3 is 15 amino acids long. J gave up 4 bases and V 4 bases, and 5 bases lay outside the gene matches. In germline, CDR1 is MNHNY, CDR2 SVGAGI (reference sequence). CDR3: CASSLQGARGNTIYF. CDR3 nucleotides: TGTGCCAGCAGTTTACAGGGGGCGAGAGGAAACACCATATATTTT.

This clone was detected only a few times. The CDR3 DNA follows: TGTGCCAGTGCCAGCAAGACAGGGCCCTTTAGCAATCAGCCCCAGCATTTT. This codes for CASASKTGPFSNQPQHF. The chain recombines TRBV19 with TRBJ1-5, with 7 bases that match TRBD1. From germline, CDR1 is LNHDA and CDR2 SQIVND (reference sequence). V was clipped by 8 bases and J by 0 bases; unmatched bases: 13. The CDR3 loop spans 17 amino acids.

This clone is a singleton in its sample. The gene calls are TRBV5-1 and TRBJ2-7; 7 nucleotides line up with TRBD1. Germline V gene sequence: CDR1 SGHRS, CDR2 YFSETQ. Trimming took 2 bases from V and 5 from J; bases not matched to a gene: 4. The length of the CDR3 is 13 residues. CDR3 residues: CASSFNRGDEQYF. DNA of the CDR3: TGCGCCAGCAGCTTTAACAGGGGTGACGAGCAGTACTTC.

The genes are TRBV5-1 and TRBJ2-1, with TRBD1 matching over 9 bases. This CDR3 spans 14 amino acids. V gave up 3 bases and J gave up 3 bases; unmatched junction bases: 1. Per germline, CDR1 SGHRS and CDR2 YFSETQ. CDR3 nucleotide sequence: TGCGCCAGCAGCTCGGGACAGGGCTACAATGAGCAGTTCTTC. Its protein is CASSSGQGYNEQFF.

The gene calls are TRBV3-1 (or the pseudogene TRBV3-2) and TRBJ1-5, with a tentative D call TRBD1 (5 bases). V was cut by 4 bases and J by 10 bases, with 20 bases left in between. The CDR3 is 15 amino acids. CDR1 is LGHDT, CDR2 YNNKEL, per germline (reference sequence). In DNA form, the CDR3 reads TGTGCCAGCAGCCGTGGACGGGCCCCGGGGGAACCCCAGCATTTT. Translating it yields CASSRGRAPGEPQHF.

The V call is TRBV4-2, the J call TRBJ2-3, with 10 bases identical to TRBD2. The CDR3 runs 18 residues. V was pared by 1 base and J by 4 bases, with 11 bases of the junction left unmatched. From germline, CDR1 is LGHNA and CDR2 YNFKEQ. DNA for the CDR3: TGTGCCAGCAGCCAAGGTCCAGCGGGAGGGCCGTCGTCAGATACGCAGTATTTT. Translation: CASSQGPAGGPSSDTQYF.

The rearrangement joins TRBV19 to TRBJ2-3; D is undetermined. The CDR3 spans 12 residues. V dropped 3 bases and J dropped 4 bases, with 5 bases sitting between them. CDR1 and CDR2 (germline): LNHDA, SQIVND (reference sequence). In DNA form, the CDR3 reads TGTGCCAGTAGTATCCCCGCAGATACGCAGTATTTT. Translated: CASSIPADTQYF.

V is TRBV6-4 and J is TRBJ2-1, with TRBD2 matching over 7 bases. Germline lookup yields CDR1 MRHNA and CDR2 SNTAGT. With V trimmed by 3 bases and J by 9 bases, 8 bases remained unmatched. The CDR3 has 14 residues. This chain's CDR3 is CASSEMTSYGEQFF. The CDR3 DNA is TGTGCCAGCAGTGAAATGACTAGCTACGGTGAGCAGTTCTTC.

V usage is TRBV28 and J usage is TRBJ2-1; the match to TRBD2 covers 9 bases. CDR3 length equals 13 residues. Germline V gene lookup returns CDR1 MDHEN and CDR2 SYDVKM. The ends lost 6 bases at V and 8 bases at J; junction bases unmatched: 5. This chain's CDR3 is CASRRAGGYEQFF. The CDR3, as DNA: TGTGCCAGCAGAAGGGCGGGAGGGTATGAGCAGTTCTTC.

This clone was seen only a few times. The rearrangement uses TRBV29-1 and TRBJ1-2, with 7 bases lining up with TRBD1. CDR3 size: 16 residues. Per germline, CDR1 SQVTM and CDR2 ANQGSEA. V dropped 5 bases and J dropped 1; count of bases not matched to a gene: 13. The CDR3 region is CSVTPGQPRLNYGYTF. The DNA of the CDR3 is TGCAGCGTTACCCCGGGACAGCCCCGCCTTAACTATGGCTACACCTTC.

This clone was counted ten times or more. V usage is TRBV25-1 and J usage is TRBJ1-2; D gene ambiguous. Germline loops: CDR1 MGHDK, CDR2 SYGVNS. V was pared by 6 bases and J by 6 bases, with 8 bases between. CDR3 length: 11 amino acids. The DNA for the CDR3 is TGTGCCAGCAGAGAGGTGGATGGCTACACCTTC. Amino acids: CASREVDGYTF.

The J gene is TRBJ1-1, the V gene TRBV5-1; D remains ambiguous. Per germline, CDR1 SGHRS and CDR2 YFSETQ. V lost 1 base, J lost 2 bases, and 9 bases lay in between. This CDR3 is built from 14 residues. CDR3 in amino acids: CASSLTATNTEAFF. DNA of the CDR3: TGCGCCAGCAGCTTGACAGCTACCAACACTGAAGCTTTCTTT. Variable domain in full (rest from reference TRBV5-1 and TRBJ1-1): KAGVTQTPRYLIKTRGQQVTLSCSPISGHRSVSWYQQTPGQGLQFLFEYFSETQRNKGNFPGRFSGRQFSNSRSEMNVSTLELGDSALYLCASSLTATNTEAFFGQGTRLTVV.

This chain links TRBV5-1 with TRBJ2-1; 11 positions match TRBD2. Germline V gene sequence: CDR1 SGHRS, CDR2 YFSETQ. This CDR3 comprises 14 residues. V trimming: 5 bases; J trimming: 2 bases; junction bases outside the gene matches: 0. The CDR3 sequence: CASRTSGTYNEQFF. In DNA form, the CDR3 reads TGCGCCAGCAGGACTAGCGGGACCTACAATGAGCAGTTCTTC.

The V call is TRBV5-6, the J call TRBJ2-5; possibly TRBD1 for D (5 bases). CDR3 length: 14 residues. Trimming shortened V by 7 bases and J by 3 bases, and 16 bases separated the two germline ends. CDR1 is SGHDT, CDR2 YYEEEE, per germline. The CDR3 loop is CASCPGQLKETQYF. CDR3 nucleotide sequence: TGTGCCAGCTGCCCCGGACAATTGAAAGAGACCCAGTACTTC.

This clone was counted only a few times. The CDR3 coding sequence is TGTGCCAGCAGTTACTCGGGGACAGGGAACTATGGCTACACCTTC. Protein product: CASSYSGTGNYGYTF. This chain connects TRBV6-5 to TRBJ1-2, with TRBD1 matching 9 bases. V was pared by 0 bases and J by 2 bases, with 1 base of the junction left unmatched. This CDR3 is built from 15 residues. Germline CDR1 and CDR2: MNHEY and SVGAGI.

The J gene is TRBJ2-3, the V gene TRBV19, with 9 nucleotides matching TRBD2. V lost 5 bases and J lost 3; bases outside the gene matches: 3. CDR3 length equals 14 residues. Looked up from germline, CDR1 is LNHDA and CDR2 is SQIVND (reference sequence). The CDR3 region has the DNA TGTGCCAGTAGTTTTAGCGGGAGTACAGATACGCAGTATTTT. Translated, it gives CASSFSGSTDTQYF.

CDR3 amino acids: CASAGTSGKTPYNEQFF. CDR3 DNA: TGTGCCAGTGCCGGGACTAGCGGGAAGACCCCCTACAATGAGCAGTTCTTC. The chain employs TRBV28 and TRBJ2-1; 13 bases align to TRBD2. There are 17 residues in the CDR3. The J segment lost 2 bases and the V segment lost 9 bases, leaving 10 bases of the junction unmatched. Germline-derived CDR1 and CDR2 are MDHEN and SYDVKM. The variable domain in full, completed from reference TRBV28 and TRBJ2-1, reads DVKVTQSSRYLVKRTGEKVFLECVQDMDHENMFWYRQDPGLGLRLIYFSYDVKMKEKGDIPEGYSVSREKKERFSLILESASTNQTSMYLCASAGTSGKTPYNEQFFGPGTRLTVL.

CDR3 bases: TGTGCCAGCTCACCCCTACCGACAGGCGTCAATAATTCACCCCTCCACTTT. It yields the protein CASSPLPTGVNNSPLHF. The chain has TRBV18 and TRBJ1-6, with D perhaps TRBD1 (6 bases). The CDR3 runs to 17 residues. Between the trimmed V and J ends, which lost 3 bases and 5 bases, there was a span of 17 bases. Germline CDR1 KGHSH, CDR2 LQKENI.

There are many counts of this clone. The chain has TRBV2 and TRBJ2-5, with 10 bases lining up with TRBD1. Germline V lookup: CDR1 SNHLY, CDR2 FYNNEI. The CDR3 totals 16 residues. With 4 bases clipped from V and 5 bases from J, the junction kept 10 bases outside the gene matches. CDR3 protein: CASSAGQGRRVETQYF. CDR3 DNA sequence: TGTGCCAGCAGTGCGGGACAGGGGAGGAGGGTGGAGACCCAGTACTTC. The full variable domain, completed using reference TRBV2 and TRBJ2-5, is EPEVTQTPSHQVTQMGQEVILRCVPISNHLYFYWYRQILGQKVEFLVSFYNNEISEKSEIFDDQFSVERPDGSNFTLKIRSTKLEDSAMYFCASSAGQGRRVETQYFGPGTRLLVL.